This entry is about one T cell receptor (beta chain). V gave up 5 bases and J gave up 6 bases, with 14 bases separating them. CDR3 length: 14 residues. CDR1 is MRHNA, CDR2 SNTAGT, per germline. Assay used: immunoSEQ multiplex PCR; TCRdb lists only in-frame clones, some missing. The sample lists under 150,000 clones; 90% were seen once. The entry originates in a study of T cell responses to AZD1222 COVID-19 vaccine. V gene TRBV6-4 combines with J gene TRBJ2-1, with a weak D call TRBD1 (6 bases). Sequenced material: peripheral blood, taken 28 days after the second AZD1222 dose. The TCR sequence derives from an adult who received the AZD1222 COVID-19 vaccine. DNA for the CDR3: TGTGCCAGCAGTCAACAGGGCTACCTCAATGAGCAGTTCTTC. It translates to CASSQQGYLNEQFF.